The 18 T cell receptor beta chains reported below all come from one sample, sequenced in a study of T cell repertoires in cytomegalovirus infection. One entry per CDR3 protein, called by TCRdb with MiXCR from the reads. The sample records more than 30,000 distinct CDR3 sequences, 52% being singletons. Their antigen targets remain unknown. The sequencing here drew on CD8+ T cells from cultured PBMCs, taken from culture after CMV antigen stimulation. These TCRs come from a human donor in good health (CMV status not recorded). Some clones in this sample may be carry-over from other donors' samples.

In its sample, this clonotype was seen a few times. The chain is built from TRBV2 and TRBJ2-5; D assignment may be TRBD1 or TRBD2 (5 bases each). V was pared by 2 bases and J by 2 bases, with 9 bases between. CDR1 and CDR2 (germline): SNHLY, FYNNEI. The CDR3 covers 14 residues. The CDR3 loop reads CASSESWGQETQYF. The CDR3 DNA reads as TGTGCCAGCAGTGAATCGTGGGGGCAAGAGACCCAGTACTTC.

This chain links TRBV28 with TRBJ2-2; D is ambiguous. Germline CDR1 MDHEN, CDR2 SYDVKM. The CDR3 totals 15 residues. Trimming left V 3 bases short and J 4 bases short, with 12 bases between. In DNA, the CDR3 is TGTGCCAGCAGTTTCGGAATCGCGACCACCGGGGAGCTGTTTTTT. This encodes CASSFGIATTGELFF.

V usage is TRBV20-1 and J usage is TRBJ1-6; D remains ambiguous. Trimming stripped 3 bases from V and 4 bases from J, with 13 bases between. Germline V lookup: CDR1 DFQATT, CDR2 SNEGSKA (reference sequence). The CDR3 is 15 amino acids. The CDR3 region is CSARNSDIYNSPLHF. CDR3 sequence (DNA): TGCAGTGCTAGGAACAGCGATATTTATAATTCACCCCTCCACTTT.

Written as DNA, the CDR3 is TGTGCCAGCACCCATACGGTCAGGGGCAGTCGCGAACCAAATGAAAAACTGTTTTTT. It is translated as CASTHTVRGSREPNEKLFF. This rearrangement joins TRBV11-3 to TRBJ1-4; possibly TRBD1 for D (6 bases). The germline CDR1 and CDR2 sequences are SGHNT and YENEEA. The CDR3 contains 19 residues. V shed 7 bases and J shed 5 bases, with 29 bases lying between them.

This clonotype was counted a single time. At one end the junction does not follow the germline gene, possibly because of a read error. This sequence joins TRBV27 and TRBJ1-5; tentatively, D is TRBD1 (6 bases). The CDR3 is 16 amino acids. Germline CDR1 is MNHEY and CDR2 is SMNVEV (reference sequence). Written as DNA, the CDR3 is TGTGCCAACAGTTTTTGGGGGCCCGATAGCAATCAGCCCCAGCATTTT. It codes for CANSFWGPDSNQPQHF.

At least ten counts were recorded for this clonotype. V usage is TRBV4-1 and J usage is TRBJ2-1, with D unresolved. Deletions cut 1 base from V and 14 bases from J, with 9 bases between. Germline CDR1 reads MGHRA; CDR2 reads YSYEKL. The CDR3 consists of 11 residues. CDR3 nucleotide sequence: TGCGCCAGCAGCCAAGGCGGTTTGGAGTTCTTC. Translation gives CASSQGGLEFF.

The genes are TRBV27 and TRBJ2-1; the match to TRBD1 covers 8 bases. CDR1 is MNHEY, CDR2 SMNVEV, per germline (reference sequence). V was pared by 2 bases and J by 2 bases, with 5 bases of the junction left unmatched. The CDR3 runs to 16 residues. This CDR3 is CASSLRGTGPYNEQFF. Written as DNA, the CDR3 is TGTGCCAGCAGTTTAAGGGGGACAGGCCCCTACAATGAGCAGTTCTTC.

Points on this clonotype: Given a much more abundant clone one base away, this may be a read error. The chain recombines TRBV11-2 with TRBJ2-7; D is ambiguous. Germline assignment: CDR1 SGHAT and CDR2 FQNNGV. The CDR3 runs 13 residues. V was cut by 8 bases and J by 3 bases, with 14 bases left in between. The CDR3: CASGPGSFYEQYF. CDR3 DNA sequence: TGTGCCAGCGGCCCCGGTAGCTTCTACGAGCAGTACTTC.

This sequence joins TRBV7-9 and TRBJ1-4; D not resolved. Trimming took 5 bases from V and 5 from J, leaving 6 bases between them. CDR1 is SEHNR and CDR2 is FQNEAQ in the germline V gene (reference sequence). The CDR3 has 12 residues. The CDR3 region has the DNA TGTGCCAGCAGCCGCGCGAATGAAAAACTGTTTTTT. Translation: CASSRANEKLFF.

The chain has TRBV7-9 and TRBJ2-2; 14 bases map to TRBD2. V dropped 7 bases and J dropped 6; count of bases not matched to a gene: 4. CDR3 size: 15 residues. Germline assignment: CDR1 SEHNR and CDR2 FQNEAQ (reference sequence). The CDR3 nucleotides are TGTGCCAGCACCCGGACTAGCGGGAGGTCCGGGGAGCTGTTTTTT. The encoded protein is CASTRTSGRSGELFF.

This clonotype was picked up one time. The J gene is TRBJ1-5, the V gene TRBV12-3 or TRBV12-4, with a possible D match to TRBD1 (5 bases). The CDR3 runs 15 residues. V was clipped by 5 bases and J by 9 bases, with 20 bases between them. CDR3 region: CASSLWGKIKVPQHF. The CDR3 DNA reads as TGTGCCAGCAGTCTTTGGGGCAAGATCAAAGTGCCCCAGCATTTT.

The CDR3 is CASSEQGASGSYNEQFF. DNA for the CDR3: TGTGCCAGCAGTGAGCAGGGGGCTAGCGGCTCCTACAATGAGCAGTTCTTC. The genes are TRBV6-1 and TRBJ2-1; D may be TRBD1 (8 bases). CDR1 MNHNS and CDR2 SASEGT come from the germline V gene. Trimming left V 3 bases short and J 0 bases short, with 15 bases between. The length of the CDR3 is 17 residues.

The V call is TRBV12-3 or TRBV12-4, the J call TRBJ2-2, with a tentative D call TRBD1 (5 bases). The CDR3 length is 15 residues. V was clipped by 5 bases and J by 6 bases, with 16 bases between them. The CDR3 DNA reads as TGTGCCAGCAGTCAAAGGGGCCCTGGCGCCGGGGAGCTGTTTTTT. Its translation is CASSQRGPGAGELFF.

The V call is TRBV27, the J call TRBJ2-7; 7 bases match TRBD2. The CDR3 consists of 13 residues. CDR1 MNHEY and CDR2 SMNVEV come from the germline V gene (reference sequence). J was trimmed by 5 bases and V by 7 bases; bases with no gene match: 8. The CDR3 loop is CASMAPGGNEQYF. CDR3 nucleotides: TGTGCCAGCATGGCCCCCGGGGGGAACGAGCAGTACTTC.

The rearrangement joins TRBV19 to TRBJ1-1; D remains unclear. Germline V gene sequence: CDR1 LNHDA, CDR2 SQIVND (reference sequence). V gave up 3 bases and J gave up 1 base, with 12 bases separating them. The CDR3 is 15 amino acids. CDR3 nucleotides: TGTGCCAGTAGTATCCACCCCCCTCAGAACACTGAAGCTTTCTTT. It codes for CASSIHPPQNTEAFF.

The genes are TRBV7-2 and TRBJ2-3; no clear D gene. Per the germline V gene, CDR1 is SGHTA and CDR2 is FQGNSA. Trimming pared 3 bases from V and 0 bases from J, leaving 7 bases between. The CDR3 loop spans 14 amino acids. The CDR3 region has the DNA TGTGCCAGCAGCTTGATGACTAGCACAGATACGCAGTATTTT. Translating gives CASSLMTSTDTQYF.

J is TRBJ2-7 and V is TRBV7-9; tentatively, D is TRBD1 (7 bases). The CDR3 runs 13 residues. Germline values: CDR1 SEHNR, CDR2 FQNEAQ (reference sequence). Trimming took off 8 bases at V and 3 bases at J, with 14 bases between the two ends. CDR3 loop: CASRTGDSYEQYF. The CDR3 DNA follows: TGTGCCAGCCGCACGGGGGACAGCTACGAGCAGTACTTC. The variable domain in full, completed from reference TRBV7-9 and TRBJ2-7, reads DTGVSQNPRHKITKRGQNVTFRCDPISEHNRLYWYRQTLGQGPEFLTYFQNEAQLEKSRLLSDRFSAERPKGSFSTLEIQRTEQGDSAMYLCASRTGDSYEQYFGPGTRLTVT.

This clonotype has a handful of counts. This rearrangement joins TRBV4-1 to TRBJ2-1, with TRBD1 matching over 9 bases. Germline V CDR1 and CDR2: MGHRA, YSYEKL. This CDR3 spans 14 amino acids. V lost 4 bases to trimming and J lost 7 bases; unmatched junction nucleotides: 5. CDR3 nucleotides: TGCGCCAGCAGCCTAGGACAGGGGCGGAATGAGCAGTTCTTC. Translated, it gives CASSLGQGRNEQFF.